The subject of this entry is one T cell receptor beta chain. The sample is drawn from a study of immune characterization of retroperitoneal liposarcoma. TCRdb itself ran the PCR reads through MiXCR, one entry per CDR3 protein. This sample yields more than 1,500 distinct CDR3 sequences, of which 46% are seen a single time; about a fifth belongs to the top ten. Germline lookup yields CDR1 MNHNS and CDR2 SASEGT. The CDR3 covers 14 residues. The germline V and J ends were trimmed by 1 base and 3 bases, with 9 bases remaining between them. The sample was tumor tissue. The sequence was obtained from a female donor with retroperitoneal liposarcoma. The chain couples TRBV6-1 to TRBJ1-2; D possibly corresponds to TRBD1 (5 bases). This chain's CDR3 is CASSEEAGHYGYTF. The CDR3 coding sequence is TGTGCCAGCAGTGAAGAGGCAGGGCACTATGGCTACACCTTC.